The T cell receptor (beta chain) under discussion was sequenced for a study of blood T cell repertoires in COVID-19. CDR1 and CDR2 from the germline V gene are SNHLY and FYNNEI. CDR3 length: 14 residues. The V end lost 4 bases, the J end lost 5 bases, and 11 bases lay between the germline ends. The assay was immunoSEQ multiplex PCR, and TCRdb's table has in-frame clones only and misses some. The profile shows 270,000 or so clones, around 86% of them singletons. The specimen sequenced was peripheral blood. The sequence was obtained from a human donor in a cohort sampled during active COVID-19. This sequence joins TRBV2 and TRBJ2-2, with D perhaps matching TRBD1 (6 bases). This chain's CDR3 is CASSVLQGTGELFF. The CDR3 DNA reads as TGTGCCAGCAGTGTTCTACAGGGAACCGGGGAGCTGTTTTTT.